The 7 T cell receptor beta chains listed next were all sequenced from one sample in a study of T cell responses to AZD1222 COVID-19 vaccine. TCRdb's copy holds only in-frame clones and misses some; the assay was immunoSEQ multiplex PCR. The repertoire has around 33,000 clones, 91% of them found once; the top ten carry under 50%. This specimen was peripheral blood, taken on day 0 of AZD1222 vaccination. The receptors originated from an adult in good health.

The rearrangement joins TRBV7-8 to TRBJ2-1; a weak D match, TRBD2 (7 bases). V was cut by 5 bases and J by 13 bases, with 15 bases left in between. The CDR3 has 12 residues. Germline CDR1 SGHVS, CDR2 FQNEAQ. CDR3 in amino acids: CASSQGGGKQFF. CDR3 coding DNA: TGTGCCAGCAGCCAGGGAGGGGGGAAACAGTTCTTC.

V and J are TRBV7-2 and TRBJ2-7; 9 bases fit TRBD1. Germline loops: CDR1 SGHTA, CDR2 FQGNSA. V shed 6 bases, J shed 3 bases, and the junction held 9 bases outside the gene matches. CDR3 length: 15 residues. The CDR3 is CASRSGTGSYYEQYF. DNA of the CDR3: TGTGCCAGCAGGTCCGGGACAGGGAGCTACTACGAGCAGTACTTC.

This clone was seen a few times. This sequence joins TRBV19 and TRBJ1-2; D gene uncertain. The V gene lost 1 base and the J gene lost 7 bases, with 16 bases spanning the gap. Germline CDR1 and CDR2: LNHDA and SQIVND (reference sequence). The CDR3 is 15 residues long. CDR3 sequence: CASSIGRQRPGGYTF. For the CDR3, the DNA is TGTGCCAGTAGTATAGGGAGGCAACGTCCGGGTGGCTACACCTTC. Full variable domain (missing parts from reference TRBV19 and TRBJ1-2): DGGITQSPKYLFRKEGQNVTLSCEQNLNHDAMYWYRQDPGQGLRLIYYSQIVNDFQKGDIAEGYSVSREKKESFPLTVTSAQKNPTAFYLCASSIGRQRPGGYTFGSGTRLTVV.

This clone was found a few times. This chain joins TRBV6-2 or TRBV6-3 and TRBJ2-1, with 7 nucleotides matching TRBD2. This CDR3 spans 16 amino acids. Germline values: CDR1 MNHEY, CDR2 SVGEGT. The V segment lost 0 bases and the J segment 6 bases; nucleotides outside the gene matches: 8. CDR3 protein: CASSYSRGGVTNEQFF. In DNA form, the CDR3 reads TGTGCCAGCAGTTACTCACGCGGGGGAGTGACCAATGAGCAGTTCTTC.

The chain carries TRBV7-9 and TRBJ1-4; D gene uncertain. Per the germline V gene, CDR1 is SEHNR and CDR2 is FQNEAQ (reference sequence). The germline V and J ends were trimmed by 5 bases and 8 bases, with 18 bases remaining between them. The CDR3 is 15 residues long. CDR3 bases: TGTGCCAGCAGCCACCGCACGGGCGCAACAGAAAAACTGTTTTTT. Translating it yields CASSHRTGATEKLFF.

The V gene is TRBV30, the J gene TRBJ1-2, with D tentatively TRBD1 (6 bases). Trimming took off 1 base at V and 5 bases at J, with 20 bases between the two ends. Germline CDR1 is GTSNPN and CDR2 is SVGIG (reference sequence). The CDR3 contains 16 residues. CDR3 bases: TGTGCCTGGAGTGCTCCAGCGGACAGTCGGCGATATGGCTACACCTTC. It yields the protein CAWSAPADSRRYGYTF.

The CDR3 region is CASSQRTPPKETQYF. The CDR3 DNA is TGCGCCAGCAGCCAACGTACGCCGCCCAAAGAGACCCAGTACTTC. The chain employs TRBV5-1 and TRBJ2-5; D call uncertain. Trimming cost V 4 bases and J 3 bases, with 16 bases left between them. The CDR3 contains 15 residues. Germline values: CDR1 SGHRS, CDR2 YFSETQ. Supplemented by reference TRBV5-1 and TRBJ2-5, the full variable domain reads KAGVTQTPRYLIKTRGQQVTLSCSPISGHRSVSWYQQTPGQGLQFLFEYFSETQRNKGNFPGRFSGRQFSNSRSEMNVSTLELGDSALYLCASSQRTPPKETQYFGPGTRLLVL.